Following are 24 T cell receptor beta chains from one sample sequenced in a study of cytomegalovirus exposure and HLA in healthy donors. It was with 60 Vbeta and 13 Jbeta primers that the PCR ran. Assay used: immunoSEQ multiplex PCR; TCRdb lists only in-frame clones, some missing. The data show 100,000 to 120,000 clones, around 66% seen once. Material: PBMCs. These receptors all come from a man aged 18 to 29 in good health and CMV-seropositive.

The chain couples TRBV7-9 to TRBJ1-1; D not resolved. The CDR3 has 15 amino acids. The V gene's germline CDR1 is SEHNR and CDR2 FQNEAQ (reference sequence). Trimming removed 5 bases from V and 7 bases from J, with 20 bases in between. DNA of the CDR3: TGTGCCAGCAGCCCCGGGGTGGGAGGGCAAGATGAAGCTTTCTTT. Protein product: CASSPGVGGQDEAFF.

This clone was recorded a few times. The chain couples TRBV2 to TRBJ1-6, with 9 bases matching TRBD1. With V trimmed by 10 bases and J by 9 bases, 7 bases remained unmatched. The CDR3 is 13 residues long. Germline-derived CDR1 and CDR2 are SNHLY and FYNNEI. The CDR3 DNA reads TGTGCCAAACAGGGGGCGCGAGGTTCACCCCTCCACTTT. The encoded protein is CAKQGARGSPLHF. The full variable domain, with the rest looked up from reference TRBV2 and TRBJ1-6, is EPEVTQTPSHQVTQMGQEVILRCVPISNHLYFYWYRQILGQKVEFLVSFYNNEISEKSEIFDDQFSVERPDGSNFTLKIRSTKLEDSAMYFCAKQGARGSPLHFGNGTRLTVT.

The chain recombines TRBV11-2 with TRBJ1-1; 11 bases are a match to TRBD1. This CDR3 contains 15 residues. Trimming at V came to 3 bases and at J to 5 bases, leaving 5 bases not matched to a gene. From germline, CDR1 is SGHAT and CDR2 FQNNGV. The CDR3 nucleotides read TGTGCCAGCAGCTTCTCCGGGACAGGGGGGACTGAAGCTTTCTTT. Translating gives CASSFSGTGGTEAFF.

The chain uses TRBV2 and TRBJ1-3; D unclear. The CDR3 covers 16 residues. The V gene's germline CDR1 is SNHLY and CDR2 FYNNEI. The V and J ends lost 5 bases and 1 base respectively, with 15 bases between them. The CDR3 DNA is TGTGCCAGCAGTCCCGGCCAGAGGATATCTGGAAACACCATATATTTT. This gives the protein CASSPGQRISGNTIYF.

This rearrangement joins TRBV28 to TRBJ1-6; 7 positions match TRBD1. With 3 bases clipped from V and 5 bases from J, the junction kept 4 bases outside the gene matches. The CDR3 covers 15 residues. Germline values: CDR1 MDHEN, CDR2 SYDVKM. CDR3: CASSFRDRDNSPLHF. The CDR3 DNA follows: TGTGCCAGCAGTTTCCGGGACAGAGATAATTCACCCCTCCACTTT.

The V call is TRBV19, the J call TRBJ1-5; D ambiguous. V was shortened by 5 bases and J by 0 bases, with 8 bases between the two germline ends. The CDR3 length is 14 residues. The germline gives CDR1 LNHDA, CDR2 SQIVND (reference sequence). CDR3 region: CASSGQDSNQPQHF. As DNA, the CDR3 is TGTGCCAGTAGTGGCCAAGATAGCAATCAGCCCCAGCATTTT. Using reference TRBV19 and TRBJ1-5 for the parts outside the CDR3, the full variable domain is DGGITQSPKYLFRKEGQNVTLSCEQNLNHDAMYWYRQDPGQGLRLIYYSQIVNDFQKGDIAEGYSVSREKKESFPLTVTSAQKNPTAFYLCASSGQDSNQPQHFGDGTRLSIL.

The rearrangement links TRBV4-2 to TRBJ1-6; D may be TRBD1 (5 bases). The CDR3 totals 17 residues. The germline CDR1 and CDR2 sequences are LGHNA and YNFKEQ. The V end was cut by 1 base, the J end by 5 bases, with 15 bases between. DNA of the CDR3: TGTGCCAGCAGCCAAGGTGATTCGGGCAGGGATAATTCACCCCTCCACTTT. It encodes CASSQGDSGRDNSPLHF.

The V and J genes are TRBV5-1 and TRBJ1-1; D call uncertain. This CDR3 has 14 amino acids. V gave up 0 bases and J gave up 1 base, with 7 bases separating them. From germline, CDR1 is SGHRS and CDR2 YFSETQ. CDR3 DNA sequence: TGCGCCAGCAGCTTGGATACCGGGAACACTGAAGCTTTCTTT. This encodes CASSLDTGNTEAFF. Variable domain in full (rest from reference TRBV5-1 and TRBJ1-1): KAGVTQTPRYLIKTRGQQVTLSCSPISGHRSVSWYQQTPGQGLQFLFEYFSETQRNKGNFPGRFSGRQFSNSRSEMNVSTLELGDSALYLCASSLDTGNTEAFFGQGTRLTVV.

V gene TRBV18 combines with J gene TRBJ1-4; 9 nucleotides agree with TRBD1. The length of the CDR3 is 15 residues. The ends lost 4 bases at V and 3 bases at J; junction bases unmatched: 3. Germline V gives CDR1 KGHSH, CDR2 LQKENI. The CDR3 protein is CASSLRTGANEKLFF. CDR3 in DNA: TGTGCCAGCTCACTTAGGACAGGGGCTAATGAAAAACTGTTTTTT.

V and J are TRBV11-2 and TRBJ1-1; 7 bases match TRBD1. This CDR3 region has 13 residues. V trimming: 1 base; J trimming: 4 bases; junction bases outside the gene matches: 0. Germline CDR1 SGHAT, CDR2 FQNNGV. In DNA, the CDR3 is TGTGCCAGCAGCTTAGCAGGGGGCACTGAAGCTTTCTTT. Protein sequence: CASSLAGGTEAFF.

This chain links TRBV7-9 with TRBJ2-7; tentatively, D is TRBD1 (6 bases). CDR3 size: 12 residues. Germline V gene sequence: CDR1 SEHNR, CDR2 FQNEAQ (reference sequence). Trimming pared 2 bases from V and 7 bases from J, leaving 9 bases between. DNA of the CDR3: TGTGCCAGCAGCTTATTACAGGGAGAGCAGTACTTC. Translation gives CASSLLQGEQYF.

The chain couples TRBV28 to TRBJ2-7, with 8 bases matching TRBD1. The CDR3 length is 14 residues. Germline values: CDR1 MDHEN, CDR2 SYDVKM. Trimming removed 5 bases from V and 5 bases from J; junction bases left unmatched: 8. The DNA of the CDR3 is TGTGCCAGCAGTACAGGGGGTTCGGGGAACGAGCAGTACTTC. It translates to CASSTGGSGNEQYF.

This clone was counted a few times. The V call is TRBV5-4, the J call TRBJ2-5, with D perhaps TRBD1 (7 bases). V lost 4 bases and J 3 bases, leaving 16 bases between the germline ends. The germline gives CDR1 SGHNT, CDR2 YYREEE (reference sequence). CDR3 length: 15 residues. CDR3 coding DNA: TGTGCCAGCAGCCCAAACGACAGGGAGGAAGAGACCCAGTACTTC. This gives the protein CASSPNDREEETQYF.

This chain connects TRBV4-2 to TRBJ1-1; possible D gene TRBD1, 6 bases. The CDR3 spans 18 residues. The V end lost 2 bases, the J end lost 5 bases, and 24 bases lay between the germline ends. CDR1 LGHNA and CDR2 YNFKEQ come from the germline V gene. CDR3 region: CASSQSGRGSLTGTEAFF. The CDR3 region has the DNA TGTGCCAGCAGCCAATCGGGCAGGGGATCCCTAACCGGGACTGAAGCTTTCTTT.

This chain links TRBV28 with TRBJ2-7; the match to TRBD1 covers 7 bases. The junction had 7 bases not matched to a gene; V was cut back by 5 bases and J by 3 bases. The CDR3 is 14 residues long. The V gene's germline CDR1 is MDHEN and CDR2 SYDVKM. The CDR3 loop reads CASSTGTAFYEQYV. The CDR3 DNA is TGTGCCAGCAGTACCGGGACAGCTTTCTACGAGCAGTACGTC.

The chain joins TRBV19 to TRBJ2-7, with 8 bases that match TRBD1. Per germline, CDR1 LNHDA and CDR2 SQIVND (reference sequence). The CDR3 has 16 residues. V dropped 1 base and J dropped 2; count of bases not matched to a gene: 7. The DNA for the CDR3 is TGTGCCAGTAGTATAGGGATGGGGACAGGAGCCTACGAGCAGTACTTC. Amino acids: CASSIGMGTGAYEQYF.

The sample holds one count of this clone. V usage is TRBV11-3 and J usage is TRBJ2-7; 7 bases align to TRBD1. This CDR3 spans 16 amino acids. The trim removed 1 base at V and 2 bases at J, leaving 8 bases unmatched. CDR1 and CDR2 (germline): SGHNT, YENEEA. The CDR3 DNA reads TGTGCCAGCAGCTTAGCGGCCAACAGGGGAGCCTACGAGCAGTACTTC. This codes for CASSLAANRGAYEQYF.

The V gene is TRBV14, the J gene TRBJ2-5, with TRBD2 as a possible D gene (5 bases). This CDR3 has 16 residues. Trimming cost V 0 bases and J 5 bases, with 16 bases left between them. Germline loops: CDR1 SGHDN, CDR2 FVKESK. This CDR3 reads CASSQDRRTRRETQYF. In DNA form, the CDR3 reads TGTGCCAGCAGCCAAGATCGTCGTACTCGGAGGGAGACCCAGTACTTC. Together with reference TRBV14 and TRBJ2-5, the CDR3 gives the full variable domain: EAGVTQFPSHSVIEKGQTVTLRCDPISGHDNLYWYRRVMGKEIKFLLHFVKESKQDESGMPNNRFLAERTGGTYSTLKVQPAELEDSGVYFCASSQDRRTRRETQYFGPGTRLLVL.

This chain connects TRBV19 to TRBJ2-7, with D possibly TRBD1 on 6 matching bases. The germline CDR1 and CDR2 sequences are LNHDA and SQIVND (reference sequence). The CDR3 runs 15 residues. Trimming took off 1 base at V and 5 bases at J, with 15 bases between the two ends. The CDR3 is CASSIAGRGLDEQYF. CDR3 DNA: TGTGCCAGTAGTATAGCGGGCAGGGGTCTCGACGAGCAGTACTTC. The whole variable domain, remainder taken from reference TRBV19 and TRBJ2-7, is DGGITQSPKYLFRKEGQNVTLSCEQNLNHDAMYWYRQDPGQGLRLIYYSQIVNDFQKGDIAEGYSVSREKKESFPLTVTSAQKNPTAFYLCASSIAGRGLDEQYFGPGTRLTVT.

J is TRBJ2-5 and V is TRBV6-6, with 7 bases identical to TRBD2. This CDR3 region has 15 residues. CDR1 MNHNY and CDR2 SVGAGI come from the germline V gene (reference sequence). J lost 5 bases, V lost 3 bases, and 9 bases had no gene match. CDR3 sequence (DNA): TGTGCCAGCAGTTATGGCGGGGGTCTGAGGGAGACCCAGTACTTC. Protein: CASSYGGGLRETQYF.

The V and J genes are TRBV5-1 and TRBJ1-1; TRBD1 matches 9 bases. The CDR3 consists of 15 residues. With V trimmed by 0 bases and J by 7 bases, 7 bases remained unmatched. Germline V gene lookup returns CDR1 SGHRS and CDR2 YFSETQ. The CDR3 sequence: CASSLDGQGTFEAFF. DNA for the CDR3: TGCGCCAGCAGCTTGGACGGACAGGGGACTTTTGAAGCTTTCTTT.

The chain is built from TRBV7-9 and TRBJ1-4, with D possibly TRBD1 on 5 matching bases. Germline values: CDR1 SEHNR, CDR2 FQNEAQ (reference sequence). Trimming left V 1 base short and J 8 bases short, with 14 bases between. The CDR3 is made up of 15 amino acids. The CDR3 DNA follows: TGTGCCAGCAGCTTAGGGACAAGCGGGGGGGAAAAACTGTTTTTT. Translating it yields CASSLGTSGGEKLFF.

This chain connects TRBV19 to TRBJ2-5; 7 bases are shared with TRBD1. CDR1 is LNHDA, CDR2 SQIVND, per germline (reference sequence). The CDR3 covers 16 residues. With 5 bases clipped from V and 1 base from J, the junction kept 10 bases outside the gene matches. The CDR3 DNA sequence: TGTGCCAGTAGTCCTATTGGACAGGTTCGCCAAGAGACCCAGTACTTC. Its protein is CASSPIGQVRQETQYF. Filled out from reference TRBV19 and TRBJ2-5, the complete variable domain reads DGGITQSPKYLFRKEGQNVTLSCEQNLNHDAMYWYRQDPGQGLRLIYYSQIVNDFQKGDIAEGYSVSREKKESFPLTVTSAQKNPTAFYLCASSPIGQVRQETQYFGPGTRLLVL.

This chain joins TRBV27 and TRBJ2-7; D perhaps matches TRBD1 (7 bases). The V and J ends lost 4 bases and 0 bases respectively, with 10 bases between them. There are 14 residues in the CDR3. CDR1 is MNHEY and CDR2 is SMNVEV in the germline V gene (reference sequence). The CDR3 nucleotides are TGTGCCAGCAGTTACCAGGGGGGCTCCTACGAGCAGTACTTC. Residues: CASSYQGGSYEQYF.